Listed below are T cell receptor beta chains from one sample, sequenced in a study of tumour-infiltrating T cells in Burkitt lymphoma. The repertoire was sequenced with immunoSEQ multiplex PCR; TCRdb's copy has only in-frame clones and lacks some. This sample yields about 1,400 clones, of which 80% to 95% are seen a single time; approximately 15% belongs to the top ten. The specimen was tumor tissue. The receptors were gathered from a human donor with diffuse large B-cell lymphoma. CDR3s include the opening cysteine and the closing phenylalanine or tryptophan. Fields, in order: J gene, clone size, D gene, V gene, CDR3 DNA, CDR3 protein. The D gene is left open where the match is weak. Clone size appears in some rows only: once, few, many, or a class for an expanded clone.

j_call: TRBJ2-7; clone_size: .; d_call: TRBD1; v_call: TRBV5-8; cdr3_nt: TGTGCCTCGGGGACAGGGGACCACGAGCAGTACTTC; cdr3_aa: CASGTGDHEQYF
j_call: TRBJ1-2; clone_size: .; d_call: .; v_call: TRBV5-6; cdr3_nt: TGTGCCAGCAGCGGAAGAGCAGGGGTGAGCTATGGCTACACCTTC; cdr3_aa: CASSGRAGVSYGYTF
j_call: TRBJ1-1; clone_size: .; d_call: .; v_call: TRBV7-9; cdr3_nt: TGTGCCAGCAGCTTAGTCCCGGAGGGGAACACTGAAGCTTTCTTT; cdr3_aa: CASSLVPEGNTEAFF
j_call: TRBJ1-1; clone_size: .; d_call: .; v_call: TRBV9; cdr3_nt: TGTGCCAGCAGCGCCCCAGATATCCCCGGGGCTGAAGCTTTCTTT; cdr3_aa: CASSAPDIPGAEAFF
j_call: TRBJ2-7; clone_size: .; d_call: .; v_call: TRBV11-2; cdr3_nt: TGTGCCAGCAGCGGGGATTCCTACGAGCAGTACTTC; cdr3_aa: CASSGDSYEQYF
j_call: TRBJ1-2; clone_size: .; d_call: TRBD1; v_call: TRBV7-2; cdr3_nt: TGTGCCAGCAGCTTAGGAGGGGGCGAGTATGGCTACACCTTC; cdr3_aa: CASSLGGGEYGYTF
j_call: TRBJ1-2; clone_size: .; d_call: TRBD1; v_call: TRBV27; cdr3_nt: TGTGCCAGCAGTTTATCTCCGGCGGACAGGGGGTTCTTTGGCTACACCTTC; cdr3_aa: CASSLSPADRGFFGYTF
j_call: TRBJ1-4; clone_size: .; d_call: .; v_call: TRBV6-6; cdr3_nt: TGTGCCAGCAGTTCCATCGATCCGGGAAAAAGGGTGTTTTTT; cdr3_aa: CASSSIDPGKRVFF
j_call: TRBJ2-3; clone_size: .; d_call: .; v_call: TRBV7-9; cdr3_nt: TGTGCCAGCAGCTTAGGGGCAGATACGCAGTATTTT; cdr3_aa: CASSLGADTQYF
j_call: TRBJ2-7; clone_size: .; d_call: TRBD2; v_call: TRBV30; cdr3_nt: TGTGCCTCTTCCCGGCTAGCGGGGTTCCACGAGCAGTACTTC; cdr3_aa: CASSRLAGFHEQYF
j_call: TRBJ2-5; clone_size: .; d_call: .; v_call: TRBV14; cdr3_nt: TGTGCCAGCAGCCAAGTTTCCCCGCAAGGAGGGACCCAGTACTTC; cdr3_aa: CASSQVSPQGGTQYF
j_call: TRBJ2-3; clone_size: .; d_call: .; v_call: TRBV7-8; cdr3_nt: TGTGCCAGCAGCTTCCCTTTTGGAACCACAGATACGCAGTATTTT; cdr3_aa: CASSFPFGTTDTQYF
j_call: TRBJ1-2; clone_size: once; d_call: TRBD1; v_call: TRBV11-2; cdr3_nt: TGTGCCAGCAGCTTAGGACAGGGGGCCATCTATGGCTACACCTTC; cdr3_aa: CASSLGQGAIYGYTF
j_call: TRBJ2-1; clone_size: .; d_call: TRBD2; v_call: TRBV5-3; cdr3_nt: TGTGCCAGAAGCCGTCCAGCGGACGGCGGGAGACACGGCTACAATGAGCAGTTCTTC; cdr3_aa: CARSRPADGGRHGYNEQFF
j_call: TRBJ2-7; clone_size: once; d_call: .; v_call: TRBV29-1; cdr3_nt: TGCAGCGTTGATGTGACGGGCAGCTCCTACGAGCAGTACTTC; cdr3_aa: CSVDVTGSSYEQYF
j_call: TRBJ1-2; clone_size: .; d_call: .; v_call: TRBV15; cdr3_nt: TGTGCCACCAGCAGAGGGGGGGAGGATGGCTACACCTTC; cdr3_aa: CATSRGGEDGYTF
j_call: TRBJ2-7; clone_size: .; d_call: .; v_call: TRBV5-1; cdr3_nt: TGCGCCAGCAGCCCCGACAACTCCTACGAGCAGTACTTC; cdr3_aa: CASSPDNSYEQYF
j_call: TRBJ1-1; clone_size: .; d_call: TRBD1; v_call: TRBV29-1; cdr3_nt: TGCAGCGTTGGAGGGGCAGGGGGCCCGAACACTGAAGCTTTCTTT; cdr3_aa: CSVGGAGGPNTEAFF
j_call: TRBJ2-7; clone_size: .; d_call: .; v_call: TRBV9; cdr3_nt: TGTGCCAGCAGCGTTGGCCTTAGCTCCTACGAGCAGTACTTC; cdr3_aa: CASSVGLSSYEQYF
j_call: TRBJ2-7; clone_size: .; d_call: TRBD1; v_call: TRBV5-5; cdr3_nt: TGTGCCAGCAGCCCCTATTCCGGACAGGGGTACGAGCAGTACTTC; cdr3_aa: CASSPYSGQGYEQYF
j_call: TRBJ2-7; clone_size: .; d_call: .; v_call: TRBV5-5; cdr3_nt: TGTGCCAGCAGCTTGGAAGCTAGTGGCGAGCAGTACTTC; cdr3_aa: CASSLEASGEQYF
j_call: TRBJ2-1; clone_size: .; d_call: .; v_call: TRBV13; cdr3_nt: TGTGCCAGCAGCCCAACCCCCAGCTCCTACAATGAGCAGTTCTTC; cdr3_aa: CASSPTPSSYNEQFF
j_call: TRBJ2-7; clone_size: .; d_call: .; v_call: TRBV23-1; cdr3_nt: TGCGCCCCGGGGCCCTCCTACGAGCAGTACTTC; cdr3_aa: CAPGPSYEQYF
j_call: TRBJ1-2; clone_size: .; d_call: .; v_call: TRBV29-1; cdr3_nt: TGCAGCGTTGAGGTCAGGGGCCGCTCCTATGGCTACACCTTC; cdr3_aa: CSVEVRGRSYGYTF
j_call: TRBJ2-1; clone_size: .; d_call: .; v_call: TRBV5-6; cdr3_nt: TGTGCCAGCAGCTGGGACAAAAACAATGAGCAGTTCTTC; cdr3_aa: CASSWDKNNEQFF
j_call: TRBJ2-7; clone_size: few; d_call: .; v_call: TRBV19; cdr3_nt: TGTGCCAGTAGTATAACGCTCGACCCAGTATACGAGCAGTACTTC; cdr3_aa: CASSITLDPVYEQYF
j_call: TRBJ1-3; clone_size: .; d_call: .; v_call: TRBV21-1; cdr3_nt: TGTGCCAGCAGGCCCCTTACGGGAGGAAACACCATATATTTT; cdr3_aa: CASRPLTGGNTIYF
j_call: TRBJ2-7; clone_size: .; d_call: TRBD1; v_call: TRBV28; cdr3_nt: TGTGCCAGCAGTACGACAGGGGGTAACTACGAGCAGTACTTC; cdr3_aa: CASSTTGGNYEQYF
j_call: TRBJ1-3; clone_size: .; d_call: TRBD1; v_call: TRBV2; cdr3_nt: TGTGCCAGCAGTTACGGGACAGGTTATGGAAACACCATATATTTT; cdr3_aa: CASSYGTGYGNTIYF
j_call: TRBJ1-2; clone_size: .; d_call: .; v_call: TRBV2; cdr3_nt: TGTGCCAGCAGTGAATGGGACACCGAACAAAACTATGGCTACACCTTC; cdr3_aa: CASSEWDTEQNYGYTF
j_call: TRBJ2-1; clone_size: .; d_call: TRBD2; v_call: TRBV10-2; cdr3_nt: TGCGCCACCTGGGGACTAGCGGGAGACAATGAGCAGTTCTTC; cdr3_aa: CATWGLAGDNEQFF
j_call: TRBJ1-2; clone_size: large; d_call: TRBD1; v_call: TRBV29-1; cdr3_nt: TGCAGCGTGTTGGGACAGATCGGGTACACCTTC; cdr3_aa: CSVLGQIGYTF
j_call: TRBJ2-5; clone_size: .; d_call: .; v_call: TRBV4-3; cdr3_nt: TGCGCCAGCAGCCAAGAAAGTGCGGCGACCCAGTACTTC; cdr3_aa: CASSQESAATQYF
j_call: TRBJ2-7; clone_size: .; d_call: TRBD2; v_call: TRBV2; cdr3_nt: TGTGCCAGCAGGGACGCCGGACTAGGGGCCTACGAGCAGTACTTC; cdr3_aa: CASRDAGLGAYEQYF
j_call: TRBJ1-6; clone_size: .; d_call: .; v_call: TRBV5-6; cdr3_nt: TGTGCCAGCAGCTTCGAAGAGAATTCACCCCTCCACTTT; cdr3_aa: CASSFEENSPLHF
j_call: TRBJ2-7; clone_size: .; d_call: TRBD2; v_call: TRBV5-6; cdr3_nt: TGTGCCAGCAGCTCCGGGACTAGTTTTTACGAGCAGTACTTC; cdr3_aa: CASSSGTSFYEQYF
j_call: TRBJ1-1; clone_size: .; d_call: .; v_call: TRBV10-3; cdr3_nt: TGTGCCATCAGTGAGTCTGAGGGGGTGGAAGAAGCTTTCTTT; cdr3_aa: CAISESEGVEEAFF
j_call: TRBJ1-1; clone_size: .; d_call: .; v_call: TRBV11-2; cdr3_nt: TGTGCCAGCAGGCTCCTCATGTCGGGGCGCACTGAAGCTTTCTTT; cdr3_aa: CASRLLMSGRTEAFF
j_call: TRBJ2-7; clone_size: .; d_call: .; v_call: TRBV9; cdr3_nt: TGTGCCAGCAGCCCCAGCGCCCTACCATACCTTTACGAGCAGTACTTC; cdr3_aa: CASSPSALPYLYEQYF
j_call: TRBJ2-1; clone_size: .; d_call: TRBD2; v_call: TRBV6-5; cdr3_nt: TGTGCCAGCAGTTCCTGGGAGGGAGTTACGAATGAGCAGTTCTTC; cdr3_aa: CASSSWEGVTNEQFF
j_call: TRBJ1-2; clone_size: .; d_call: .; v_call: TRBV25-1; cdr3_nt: TGTGCCAGCAGTAGTATGGGCCATCGCAATGCCCCCTACTATGGCTACACCTTC; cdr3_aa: CASSSMGHRNAPYYGYTF
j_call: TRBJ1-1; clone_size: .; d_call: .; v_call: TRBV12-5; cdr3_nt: TGTGCTAGTGTTCCCCTGGGACATCCGAACACTGAAGCTTTCTTT; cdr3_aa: CASVPLGHPNTEAFF
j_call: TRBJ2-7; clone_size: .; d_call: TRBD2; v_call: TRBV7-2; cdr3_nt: TGTGCCAGCAGCTTAACCGGGACTAGCTCCTATGAGCAGTACTTC; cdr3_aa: CASSLTGTSSYEQYF
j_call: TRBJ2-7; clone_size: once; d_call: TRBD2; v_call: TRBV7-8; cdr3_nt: TGTGCCAGCAGCTCTTTCTCGGGAGGGCTCGAGCAGTACTTC; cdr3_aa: CASSSFSGGLEQYF
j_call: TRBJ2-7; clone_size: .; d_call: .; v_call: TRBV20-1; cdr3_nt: TGCAGTGCTAGAGATGGAAGCGAGCAGTACTTC; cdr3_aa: CSARDGSEQYF
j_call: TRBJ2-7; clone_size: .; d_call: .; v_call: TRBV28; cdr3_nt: TGTGCCAGCAGTTTTATCTACGAGCAGTACTTC; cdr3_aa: CASSFIYEQYF
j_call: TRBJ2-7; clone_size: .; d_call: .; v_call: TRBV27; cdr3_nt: TGTGCCAGCGGCCTCTACGAGCAGTACTTC; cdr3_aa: CASGLYEQYF
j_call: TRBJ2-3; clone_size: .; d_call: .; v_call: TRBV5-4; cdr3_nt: TGTGCCAGCAGCTTGGACTTAAGCGGGCGAAGCACAGATACGCAGTATTTT; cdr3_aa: CASSLDLSGRSTDTQYF
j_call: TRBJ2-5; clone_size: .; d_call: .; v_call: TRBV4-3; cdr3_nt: TGCGCCAGCAGCCTAAGAGCGGAGGGGGAGGAGACCCAGTACTTC; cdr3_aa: CASSLRAEGEETQYF
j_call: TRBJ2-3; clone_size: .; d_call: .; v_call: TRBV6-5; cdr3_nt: TGTGCCAGCAGTCAACTAGGACAGCTGGCAGATACGCAGTATTTT; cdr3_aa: CASSQLGQLADTQYF
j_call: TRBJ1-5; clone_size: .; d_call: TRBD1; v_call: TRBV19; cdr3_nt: TGTGCCAGTAGTACCGTGGACAGGGGGAGCTGGCCCCAGCATTTT; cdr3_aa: CASSTVDRGSWPQHF
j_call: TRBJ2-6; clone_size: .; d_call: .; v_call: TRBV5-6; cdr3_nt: TGTGCCAGCAGCTTGCGGTCCTCTGGGGCCAACGTCCTGACTTTC; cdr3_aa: CASSLRSSGANVLTF
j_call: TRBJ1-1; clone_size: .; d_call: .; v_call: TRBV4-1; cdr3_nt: TGCGCCAGCAGCCAAGGTTCGGGGACTGAAGCTTTCTTT; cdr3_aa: CASSQGSGTEAFF
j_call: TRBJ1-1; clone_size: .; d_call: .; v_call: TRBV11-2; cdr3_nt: TGTGCCAGCAGCTTAACTCAAACAGGGACTGAAGCTTTCTTT; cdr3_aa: CASSLTQTGTEAFF
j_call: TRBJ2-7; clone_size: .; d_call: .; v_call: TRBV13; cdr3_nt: TGTGCCAGCAGCTCGGACATATACGAGCAGTACTTC; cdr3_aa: CASSSDIYEQYF